One sample yielded the 30 T cell receptor beta chains listed below, sequenced in a study of monozygotic twins with inflammatory bowel disease. TCRdb reprocessed the 5' RACE reads and stores each CDR3 protein as one record, lacking DNA. The data include more than 120,000 distinct CDR3 sequences; the top ten clones carry 2% to 3%. Sequenced: blood. Every receptor here comes from a human donor with ulcerative colitis or Crohn's disease, or a healthy co-twin of an affected twin (not recorded which).

The chain links TRBV20-1 to TRBJ2-7. CDR3 size: 14 residues. CDR1 is DFQATT and CDR2 is SNEGSKA in the germline V gene (reference sequence). The CDR3 protein is CSARDVHGTYEQYF.

This rearrangement joins TRBV4-3 to TRBJ2-1; TCRdb outputs TRBD1, but without DNA this stays unchecked. The germline gives CDR1 LGHNA, CDR2 YSLEER. The CDR3 length is 16 residues. The CDR3 loop is CASSQERTKRYNEQFF.

The chain's CDR3 is CASSQEFDGTGGLNSPLHF. V is TRBV4-3 and J is TRBJ1-6; TCRdb proposes TRBD1, but this gene call is untestable without DNA. The CDR3 covers 19 residues. Germline-derived CDR1 and CDR2 are LGHNA and YSLEER.

The chain is built from TRBV2 and TRBJ2-7. This CDR3 is 12 amino acids long. CDR1 is SNHLY and CDR2 is FYNNEI in the germline V gene. CDR3 residues: CASTVYRLEQYF.

The V and J genes are TRBV6-2 or TRBV6-3 and TRBJ2-7; TCRdb designates TRBD2, a call that cannot be tested without DNA. CDR1 and CDR2 (germline): MNHEY, SVGEGT. The CDR3 has 15 residues. CDR3 sequence reads: CASSPTPTRVYEQYF.

The V gene is TRBV12-3 or TRBV12-4, the J gene TRBJ2-3; TCRdb calls TRBD2, which cannot be checked without DNA. This CDR3 has 15 amino acids. Here the CDR3 reads CASSSRMRTADTQYF.

The rearrangement joins TRBV5-1 to TRBJ1-4. This CDR3 is 14 amino acids long. CDR1 SGHRS and CDR2 YFSETQ come from the germline V gene. The CDR3 here is CASSLDRERENLFF. The entire variable domain, with the rest obtained from reference TRBV5-1 and TRBJ1-4, is as follows: KAGVTQTPRYLIKTRGQQVTLSCSPISGHRSVSWYQQTPGQGLQFLFEYFSETQRNKGNFPGRFSGRQFSNSRSEMNVSTLELGDSALYLCASSLDRERENLFFGSGTQLSVL.

This chain connects TRBV20-1 to TRBJ1-1; the TCRdb call, TRBD1, lacks DNA for checking. Germline V lookup: CDR1 DFQATT, CDR2 SNEGSKA (reference sequence). CDR3 length equals 14 residues. The chain's CDR3 is CSASATGGGTEAFF.

The rearrangement links TRBV19 to TRBJ1-4. The CDR3 totals 13 residues. Germline values: CDR1 LNHDA, CDR2 SQIVND (reference sequence). CDR3 sequence reads: CASSERRDEKLFF.

V is TRBV4-3 and J is TRBJ2-2; TCRdb calls TRBD1, which cannot be checked without DNA. The CDR3 totals 18 residues. Germline values: CDR1 LGHNA, CDR2 YSLEER. The CDR3 protein is CASSRDRGFPYLSGELFF.

V usage is TRBV5-1 and J usage is TRBJ2-5. This CDR3 is built from 15 residues. The germline gives CDR1 SGHRS, CDR2 YFSETQ. CDR3 residues: CASSSHVEVGETQYF.

The chain joins TRBV12-3 or TRBV12-4 to TRBJ2-7. This CDR3 has 11 amino acids. The CDR3 spells CASSLRDEQYF.

The chain is built from TRBV5-1 and TRBJ2-2; TCRdb proposes TRBD1, but this gene call is untestable without DNA. CDR1 and CDR2 (germline): SGHRS, YFSETQ. The CDR3 sequence is 16 residues long. CDR3 amino acids: CASSFSVTGVPGELFF.

The V and J genes are TRBV20-1 and TRBJ1-5; TCRdb returns TRBD1, unconfirmable since there is no DNA. In germline, CDR1 is DFQATT, CDR2 SNEGSKA (reference sequence). The CDR3 totals 14 residues. The CDR3 is CSASQQGVNQPQHF.

The CDR3 reads CASSLETGGSNSPLHF. The chain combines TRBV5-1 with TRBJ1-6; TCRdb's D gene call, TRBD1, goes unchecked for lack of DNA. Germline V gene sequence: CDR1 SGHRS, CDR2 YFSETQ. This CDR3 has 16 amino acids.

This chain joins TRBV5-8 and TRBJ1-5; there is no DNA to check the TCRdb D call of TRBD1. Germline assignment: CDR1 SGHTS and CDR2 YDEGEE. This CDR3 has 15 amino acids. The chain's CDR3 is CASSPGQLSNQPQHF.

This sequence joins TRBV3-1 and TRBJ2-1; checking the TCRdb D call of TRBD2 is not possible without DNA. CDR3 length: 17 residues. In germline, CDR1 is LGHDT, CDR2 YNNKEL (reference sequence). CDR3 in amino acids: CASSQQLTSGPYNEQFF.

The chain joins TRBV12-3 or TRBV12-4 to TRBJ1-1; the D call from TCRdb, TRBD1, cannot be confirmed without DNA. This CDR3 is built from 13 residues. The CDR3 loop reads CASKNRGLAEAFF.

V is TRBV5-6 and J is TRBJ2-3. Germline V CDR1 and CDR2: SGHDT, YYEEEE. This CDR3 comprises 14 residues. The CDR3 here is CASSLGRRGSTQYF.

This chain links TRBV13 with TRBJ1-1; no DNA is available, so the TRBD1 call from TCRdb remains unchecked. Germline CDR1 and CDR2: PRHDT and FYEKMQ (reference sequence). This CDR3 has 18 amino acids. The CDR3 loop reads CASSPGGQVSPLNTEAFF.

The chain combines TRBV4-1 with TRBJ2-7; TCRdb returns TRBD1, unconfirmable since there is no DNA. CDR3 length: 16 amino acids. The germline V gene has CDR1 MGHRA and CDR2 YSYEKL. CDR3 residues: CASSQDPTAGLYEQYF.

The chain uses TRBV7-2 and TRBJ2-2; the D gene TCRdb calls, TRBD1, cannot be checked with no DNA. Per germline, CDR1 SGHTA and CDR2 FQGNSA. There are 15 residues in the CDR3. The CDR3 region is CASSLTGGGAGELFF.

CDR3 region: CASSQGTSGGWSEQFF. The chain joins TRBV4-3 to TRBJ2-1; TCRdb selects TRBD2, and the lack of DNA leaves this call unchecked. This CDR3 comprises 16 residues. Germline V gene sequence: CDR1 LGHNA, CDR2 YSLEER.

The rearrangement links TRBV18 to TRBJ2-3. Germline V gives CDR1 KGHSH, CDR2 LQKENI. This CDR3 contains 14 residues. This CDR3 is CASSPPGSTDTQYF.

The chain carries TRBV6-2 or TRBV6-3 and TRBJ1-2; the TRBD1 assignment by TCRdb is unverifiable without DNA. In germline, CDR1 is MNHEY, CDR2 SVGEGT. The CDR3 spans 16 residues. CDR3: CASRSIEGTVDYGYTF.

This rearrangement joins TRBV5-1 to TRBJ2-1; TCRdb reports TRBD2, a call that lacks DNA to check it against. CDR3 length equals 13 residues. Germline V CDR1 and CDR2: SGHRS, YFSETQ. The CDR3 sequence: CASSSGSYNEQFF.

The rearrangement links TRBV4-3 to TRBJ2-3; TCRdb calls TRBD1, which cannot be checked without DNA. The CDR3 is 17 amino acids. Germline CDR1 reads LGHNA; CDR2 reads YSLEER. CDR3 residues: CASSQDWGGRPTDTQYF.

V gene TRBV11-2 combines with J gene TRBJ1-6; TCRdb selects TRBD1, and the lack of DNA leaves this call unchecked. The CDR3 loop spans 14 amino acids. Germline CDR1 SGHAT, CDR2 FQNNGV. CDR3 sequence reads: CASGSRDRIFPLHF.

The V and J genes are TRBV12-3 or TRBV12-4 and TRBJ2-2. The CDR3 length is 14 residues. Here the CDR3 reads CASSFGQHTGELFF.

The chain links TRBV28 to TRBJ1-2; TCRdb's D gene call, TRBD1, goes unchecked for lack of DNA. The CDR3 runs to 13 residues. In germline, CDR1 is MDHEN, CDR2 SYDVKM. The chain's CDR3 is CASRGRTGYGYTF.